This T cell receptor (beta chain) came from a study of immune heterogeneity within non-small cell lung tumors. The length of the CDR3 is 16 residues. The germline V gene encodes CDR1 LGHDT and CDR2 YNNKEL (reference sequence). V lost 4 bases and J 0 bases, leaving 13 bases between the germline ends. Many counts were recorded for this clonotype. Its antigen is as yet unknown. CDR3 of TCR beta was amplified by multiplex PCR that used 32 V and 13 J primers. MiXCR, applied by TCRdb to the multiplex PCR reads, yields one record per CDR3 protein. The table shows about 9,700 distinct CDR3 sequences, with less than 20% occurring only once. Study results and limitations: The study found identical dominant CDR3 beta clonotypes recurring across tumor sites within a patient, alongside site-unique high-frequency clones. Local tumor mutational burden correlated moderately but significantly with local T-cell clonality (R about 0.35).

For each sample, template was roughly 640 ng of bulk tumor genomic DNA. While surgery was under way, several biopsies spaced far apart were taken per primary tumor. Newly diagnosed with untreated non-small cell lung cancer, the patients underwent curative surgery. Patients with newly diagnosed non-small cell lung cancer who underwent surgery with curative intent served as donors. The sequence derives from a man aged 35-49 years with non-small cell lung cancer. The sample taken for sequencing was lung tumor tissue. The J gene is TRBJ1-3, the V gene TRBV3-1; D unclear. The CDR3 reads CASSLRLFLSGNTIYF. DNA of the CDR3: TGTGCCAGCAGCCTCCGACTTTTTCTCTCTGGAAACACCATATATTTT.